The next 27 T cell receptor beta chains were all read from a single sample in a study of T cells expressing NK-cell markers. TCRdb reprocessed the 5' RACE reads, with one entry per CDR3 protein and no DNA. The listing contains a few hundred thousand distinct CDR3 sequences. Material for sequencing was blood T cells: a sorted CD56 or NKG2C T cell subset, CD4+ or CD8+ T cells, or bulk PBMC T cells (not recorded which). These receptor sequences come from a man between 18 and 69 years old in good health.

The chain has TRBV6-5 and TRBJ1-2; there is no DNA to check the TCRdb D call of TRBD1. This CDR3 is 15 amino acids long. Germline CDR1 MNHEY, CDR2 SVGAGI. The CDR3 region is CASSYQGVRGYGYTF.

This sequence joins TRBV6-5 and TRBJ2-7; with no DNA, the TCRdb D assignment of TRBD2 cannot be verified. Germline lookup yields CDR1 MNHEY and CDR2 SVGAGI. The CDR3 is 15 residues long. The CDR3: CASSYQPGLATEQYF.

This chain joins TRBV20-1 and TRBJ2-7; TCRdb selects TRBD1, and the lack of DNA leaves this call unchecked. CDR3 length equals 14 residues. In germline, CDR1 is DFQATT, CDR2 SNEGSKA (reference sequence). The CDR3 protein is CSAKPIGTVYEQYF.

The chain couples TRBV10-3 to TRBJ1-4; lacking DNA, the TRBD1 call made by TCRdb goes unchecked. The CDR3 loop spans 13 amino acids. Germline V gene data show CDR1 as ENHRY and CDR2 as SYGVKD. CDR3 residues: CAAGDRGNEKLFF.

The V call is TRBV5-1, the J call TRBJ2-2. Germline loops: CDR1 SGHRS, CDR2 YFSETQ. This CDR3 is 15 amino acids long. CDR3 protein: CASRVVGKNTGELFF.

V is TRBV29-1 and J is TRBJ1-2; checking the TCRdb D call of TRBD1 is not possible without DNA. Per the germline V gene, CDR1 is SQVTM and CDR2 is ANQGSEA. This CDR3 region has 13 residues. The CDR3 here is CSVAGQGGYGYTF.

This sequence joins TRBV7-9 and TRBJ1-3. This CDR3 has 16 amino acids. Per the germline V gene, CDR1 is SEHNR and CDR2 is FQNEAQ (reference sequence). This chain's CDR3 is CASSLFPGFTGNTIYF.

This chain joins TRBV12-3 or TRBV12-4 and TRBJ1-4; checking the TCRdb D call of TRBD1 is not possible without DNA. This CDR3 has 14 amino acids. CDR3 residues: CASSLDRVNEKLFF.

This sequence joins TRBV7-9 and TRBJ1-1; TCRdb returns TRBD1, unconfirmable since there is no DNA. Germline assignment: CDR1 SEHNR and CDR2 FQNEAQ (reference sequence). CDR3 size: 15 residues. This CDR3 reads CASSTQQGAGTEAFF.

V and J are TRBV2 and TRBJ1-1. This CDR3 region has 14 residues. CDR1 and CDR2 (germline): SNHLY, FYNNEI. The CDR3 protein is CASRGDSENTEAFF.

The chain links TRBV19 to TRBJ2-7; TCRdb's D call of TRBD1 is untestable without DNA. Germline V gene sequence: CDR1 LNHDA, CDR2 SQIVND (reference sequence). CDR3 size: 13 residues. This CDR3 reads CASSKGMWYEQYF.

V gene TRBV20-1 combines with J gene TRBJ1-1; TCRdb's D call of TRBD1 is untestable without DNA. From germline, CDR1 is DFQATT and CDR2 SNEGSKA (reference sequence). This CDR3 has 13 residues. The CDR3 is CSSDRGLNTEAFF.

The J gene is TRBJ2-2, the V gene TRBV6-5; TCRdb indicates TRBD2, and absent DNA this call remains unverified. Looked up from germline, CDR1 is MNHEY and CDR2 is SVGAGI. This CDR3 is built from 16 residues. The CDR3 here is CASSYSHGGASGELFF.

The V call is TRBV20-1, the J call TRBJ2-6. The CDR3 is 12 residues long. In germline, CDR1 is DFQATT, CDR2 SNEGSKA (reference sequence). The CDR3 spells CSAIPGANVLTF.

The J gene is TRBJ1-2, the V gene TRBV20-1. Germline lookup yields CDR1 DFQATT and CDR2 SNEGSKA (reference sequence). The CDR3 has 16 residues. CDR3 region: CSAKTTGTQVNYGYTF.

CDR3 amino acids: CASSQLGTPIQYF. The V and J genes are TRBV4-2 and TRBJ2-4; with no DNA, the TCRdb D assignment of TRBD2 cannot be verified. The CDR3 contains 13 residues. The V gene's germline CDR1 is LGHNA and CDR2 YNFKEQ.

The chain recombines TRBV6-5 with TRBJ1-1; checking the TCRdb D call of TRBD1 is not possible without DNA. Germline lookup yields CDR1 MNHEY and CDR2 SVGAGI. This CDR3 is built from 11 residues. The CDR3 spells CASRRGFQAFF.

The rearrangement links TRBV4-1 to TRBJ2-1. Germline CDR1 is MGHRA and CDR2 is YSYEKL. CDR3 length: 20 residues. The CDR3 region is CASSQDSILRRDNSYNEQFF.

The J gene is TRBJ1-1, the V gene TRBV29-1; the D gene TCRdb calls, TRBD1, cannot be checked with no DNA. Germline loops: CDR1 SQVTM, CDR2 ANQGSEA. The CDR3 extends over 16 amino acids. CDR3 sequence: CSVAGTGDEVGTEAFF.

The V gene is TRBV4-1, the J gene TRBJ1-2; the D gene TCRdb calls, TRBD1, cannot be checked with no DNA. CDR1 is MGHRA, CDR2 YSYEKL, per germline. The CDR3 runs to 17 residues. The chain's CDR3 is CASRPINFIGTDYGYTF.

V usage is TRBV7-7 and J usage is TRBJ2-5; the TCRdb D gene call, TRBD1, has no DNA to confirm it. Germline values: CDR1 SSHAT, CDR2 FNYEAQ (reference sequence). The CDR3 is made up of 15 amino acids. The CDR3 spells CASSSHVGGPETQYF.

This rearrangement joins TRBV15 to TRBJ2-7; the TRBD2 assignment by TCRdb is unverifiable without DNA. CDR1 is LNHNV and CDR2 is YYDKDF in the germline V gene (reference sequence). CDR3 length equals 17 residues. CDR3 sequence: CATSRPGLAGGSYEQYF. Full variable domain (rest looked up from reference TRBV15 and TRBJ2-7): DAMVIQNPRYQVTQFGKPVTLSCSQTLNHNVMYWYQQKSSQAPKLLFHYYDKDFNNEADTPDNFQSRRPNTSFCFLDIRSPGLGDTAMYLCATSRPGLAGGSYEQYFGPGTRLTVT.

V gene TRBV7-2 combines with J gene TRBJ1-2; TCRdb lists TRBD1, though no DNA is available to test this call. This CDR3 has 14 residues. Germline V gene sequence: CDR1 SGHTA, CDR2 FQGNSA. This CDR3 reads CASTPDSYRSGYTF.

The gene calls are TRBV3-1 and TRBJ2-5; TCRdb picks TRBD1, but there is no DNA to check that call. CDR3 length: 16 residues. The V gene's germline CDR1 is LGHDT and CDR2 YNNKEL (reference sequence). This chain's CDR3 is CASSPRTGGSQETQYF.

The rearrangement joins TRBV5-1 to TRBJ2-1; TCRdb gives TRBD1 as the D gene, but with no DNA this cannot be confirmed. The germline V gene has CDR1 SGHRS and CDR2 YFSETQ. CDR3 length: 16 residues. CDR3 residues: CASSSIPGQGRDEQFF.

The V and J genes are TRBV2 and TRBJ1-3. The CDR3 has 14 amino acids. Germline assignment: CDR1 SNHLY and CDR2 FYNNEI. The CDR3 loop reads CASSDPRSGNTIYF.

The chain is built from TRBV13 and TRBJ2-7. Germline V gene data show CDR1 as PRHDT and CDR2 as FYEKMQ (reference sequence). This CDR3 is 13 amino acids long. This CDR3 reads CASSRVGRTEQYF.